This T cell receptor (beta chain) was captured by sequencing in a study of CD8+ T cells in alopecia areata. Across the study: Grafted skin came from C3H/HeJ donors with spontaneous alopecia (roughly 6-12 months old) and was placed on roughly 7-10-week-old female C3H/HeJ mice. Overall study findings and caveats: Elevated clonality characterized lesional scalp relative to normal scalp, particularly in alopecia totalis/universalis. Resident alphabeta T-cell populations of normal skin are likewise subject to sequencing in scalp samples.

This clone was counted at least ten times. What it binds is not known. These gene names are mouse names. The read terminates 4 residues before the CDR3 end, so the remaining end is supplied by the germline J gene. V was pared by 2 bases and J by 0 bases, with 7 bases between. Germline V lookup: CDR1 NNHDY, CDR2 SYVADS. The CDR3 length is 14 residues. After pooling, cutaneous lymph node cells were sorted with CD4, CD8alpha, NKG2D, NKG2ACE and other markers. TCR sequencing used cDNA made by reverse transcription of extracted RNA. The protocol was immunoSEQ multiplex PCR, while the TCRdb copy is restricted to in-frame clones and leaves out a portion. The profile covers 20,000 or so clones, none occurring a single time.

This receptor was obtained from a C3H/HeJ mouse with alopecia areata. This strain has MHC haplotype H2-k. Material for sequencing was CD8+ T cells sorted from a lymph node. The rearrangement links TRBV13-3 to TRBJ2-5; the D is unclear. The CDR3 loop reads CASSENSNQDTQYF. CDR3 DNA, as far as it was read: TGTGCCAGCAGTGAAAACAGTAACCAAGAC.